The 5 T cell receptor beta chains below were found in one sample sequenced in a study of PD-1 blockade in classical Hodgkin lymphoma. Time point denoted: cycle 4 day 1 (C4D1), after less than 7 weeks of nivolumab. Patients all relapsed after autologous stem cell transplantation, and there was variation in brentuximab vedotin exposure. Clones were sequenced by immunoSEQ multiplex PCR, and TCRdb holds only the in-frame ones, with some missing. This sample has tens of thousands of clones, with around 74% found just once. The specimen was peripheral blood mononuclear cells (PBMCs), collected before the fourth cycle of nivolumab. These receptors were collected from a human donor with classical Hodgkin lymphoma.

The CDR3 nucleotides are TGTGCCACCAGCACAGCGGGGGGGGCCTACAATGAGCAGTTCTTC. Protein product: CATSTAGGAYNEQFF. V usage is TRBV15 and J usage is TRBJ2-1, with 10 bases matching TRBD2. Looked up from germline, CDR1 is LNHNV and CDR2 is YYDKDF (reference sequence). This CDR3 is built from 15 residues. The V gene end was trimmed by 4 bases and the J gene end by 2 bases; junction bases not matched to a gene: 2. Using reference TRBV15 and TRBJ2-1 for the parts outside the CDR3, the full variable domain is DAMVIQNPRYQVTQFGKPVTLSCSQTLNHNVMYWYQQKSSQAPKLLFHYYDKDFNNEADTPDNFQSRRPNTSFCFLDIRSPGLGDTAMYLCATSTAGGAYNEQFFGPGTRLTVL.

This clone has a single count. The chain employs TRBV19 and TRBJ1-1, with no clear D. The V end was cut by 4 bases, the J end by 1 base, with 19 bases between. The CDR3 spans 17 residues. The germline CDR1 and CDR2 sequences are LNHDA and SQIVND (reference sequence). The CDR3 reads CASSTFHVGRRNTEAFF. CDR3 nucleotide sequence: TGTGCCAGTAGTACATTCCACGTCGGGCGACGGAACACTGAAGCTTTCTTT.

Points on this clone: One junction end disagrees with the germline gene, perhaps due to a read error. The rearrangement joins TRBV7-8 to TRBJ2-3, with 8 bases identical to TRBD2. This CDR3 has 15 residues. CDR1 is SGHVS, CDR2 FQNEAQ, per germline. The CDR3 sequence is CASSEGSGRTDTQYF. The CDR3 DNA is TGCGCCAGCAGTGAGGGAAGCGGGAGAACGGATACGCAGTATTTT.

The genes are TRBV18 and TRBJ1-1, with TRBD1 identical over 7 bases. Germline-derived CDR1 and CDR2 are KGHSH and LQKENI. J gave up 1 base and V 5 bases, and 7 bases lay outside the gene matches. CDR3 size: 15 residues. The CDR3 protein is CASSSQGTTNTEAFF. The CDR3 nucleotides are TGTGCCAGCTCATCACAGGGGACTACGAACACTGAAGCTTTCTTT.

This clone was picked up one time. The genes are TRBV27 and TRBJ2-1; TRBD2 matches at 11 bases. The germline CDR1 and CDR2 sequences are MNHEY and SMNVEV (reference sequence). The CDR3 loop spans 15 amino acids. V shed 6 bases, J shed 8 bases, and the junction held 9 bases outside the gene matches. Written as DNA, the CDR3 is TGTGCCAGCAGGAAACTAGCGGGAGAGGGGGATGAGCAGTTCTTC. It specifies CASRKLAGEGDEQFF.